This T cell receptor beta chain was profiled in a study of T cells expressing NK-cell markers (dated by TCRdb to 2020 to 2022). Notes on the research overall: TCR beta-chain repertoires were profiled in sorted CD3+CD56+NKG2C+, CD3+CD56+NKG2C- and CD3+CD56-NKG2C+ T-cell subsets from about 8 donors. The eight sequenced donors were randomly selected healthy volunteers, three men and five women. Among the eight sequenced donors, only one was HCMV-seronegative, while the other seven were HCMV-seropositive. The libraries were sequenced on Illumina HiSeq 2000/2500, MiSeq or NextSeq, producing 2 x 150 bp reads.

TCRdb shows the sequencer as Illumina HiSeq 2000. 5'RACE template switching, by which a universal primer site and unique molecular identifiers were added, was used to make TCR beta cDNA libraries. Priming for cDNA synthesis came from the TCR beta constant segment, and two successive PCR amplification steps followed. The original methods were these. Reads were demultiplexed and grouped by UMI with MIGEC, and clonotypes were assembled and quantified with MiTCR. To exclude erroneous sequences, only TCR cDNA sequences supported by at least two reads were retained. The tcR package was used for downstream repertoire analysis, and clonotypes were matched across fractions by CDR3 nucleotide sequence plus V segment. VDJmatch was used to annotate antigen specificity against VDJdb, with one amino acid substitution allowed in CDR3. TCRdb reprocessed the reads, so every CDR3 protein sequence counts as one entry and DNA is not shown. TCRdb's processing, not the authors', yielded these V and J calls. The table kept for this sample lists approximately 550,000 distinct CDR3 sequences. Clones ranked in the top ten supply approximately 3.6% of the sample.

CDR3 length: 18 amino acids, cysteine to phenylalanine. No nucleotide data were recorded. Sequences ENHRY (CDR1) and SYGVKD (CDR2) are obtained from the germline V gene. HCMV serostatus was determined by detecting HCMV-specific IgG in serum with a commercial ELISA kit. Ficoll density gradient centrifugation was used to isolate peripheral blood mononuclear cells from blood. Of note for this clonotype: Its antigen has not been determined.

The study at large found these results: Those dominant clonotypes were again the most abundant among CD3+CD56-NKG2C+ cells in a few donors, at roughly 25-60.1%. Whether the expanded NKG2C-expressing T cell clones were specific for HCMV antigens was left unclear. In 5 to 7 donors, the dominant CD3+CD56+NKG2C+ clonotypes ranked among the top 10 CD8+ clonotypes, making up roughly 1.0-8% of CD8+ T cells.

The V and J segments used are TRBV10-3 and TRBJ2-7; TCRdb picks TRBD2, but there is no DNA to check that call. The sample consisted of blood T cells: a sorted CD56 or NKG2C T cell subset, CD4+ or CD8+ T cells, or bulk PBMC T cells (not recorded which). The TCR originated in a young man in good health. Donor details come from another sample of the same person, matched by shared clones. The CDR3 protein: CAISESSTSGRPTYEQYF.